The TCR beta chain under discussion was sequenced for a study of CD8+ T cells in alopecia areata. Study-wide results and limits: Scalp sequencing captures resident alphabeta T cells of normal skin too. The study found higher clonality in lesional than normal scalp, especially in alopecia totalis/universalis.

Extraction and reverse transcription of RNA yielded cDNA as the sequencing template. Profiling relied on immunoSEQ multiplex PCR, and the TCRdb table lists in-frame clones only, not all of them. The sample consists of about 150,000 clones, approximately 65% of them appearing once. Germline V CDR1 and CDR2: SQVTM, ANQGSEA. The CDR3 spans 8 residues. In the case of this clone: Its antigen is still unknown.

The TCR originated in a human donor in good health. The chain employs TRBV29-1 and TRBJ2-1, with D uncertain. Sequenced: CD8+ T cells sorted from blood. Written as DNA, the CDR3 is TGCAGGCGGAATGAGCAGTTCTTC. It encodes CRRNEQFF.